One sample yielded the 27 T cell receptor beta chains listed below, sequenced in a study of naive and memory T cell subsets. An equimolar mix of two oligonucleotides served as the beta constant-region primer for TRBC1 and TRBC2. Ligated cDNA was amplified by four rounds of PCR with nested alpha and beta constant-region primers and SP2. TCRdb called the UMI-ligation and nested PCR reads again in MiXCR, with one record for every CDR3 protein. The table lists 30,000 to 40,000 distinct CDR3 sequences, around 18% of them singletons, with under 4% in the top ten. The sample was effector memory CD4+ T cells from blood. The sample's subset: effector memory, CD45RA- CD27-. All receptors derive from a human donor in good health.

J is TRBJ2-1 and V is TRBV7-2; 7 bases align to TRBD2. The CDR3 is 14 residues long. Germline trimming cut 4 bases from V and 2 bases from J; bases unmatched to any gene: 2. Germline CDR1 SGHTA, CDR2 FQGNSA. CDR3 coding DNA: TGTGCCAGCAGCTCCCTAGCGGCCTACAATGAGCAGTTCTTC. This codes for CASSSLAAYNEQFF.

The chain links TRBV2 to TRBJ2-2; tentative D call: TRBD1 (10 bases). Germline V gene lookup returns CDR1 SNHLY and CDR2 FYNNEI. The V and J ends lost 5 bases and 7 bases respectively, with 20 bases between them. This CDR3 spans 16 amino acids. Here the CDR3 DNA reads TGTGCCAGCAGTAGGGACAGGGGACTAGCTAGCGGGGAGCTGTTTTTT. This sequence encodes CASSRDRGLASGELFF.

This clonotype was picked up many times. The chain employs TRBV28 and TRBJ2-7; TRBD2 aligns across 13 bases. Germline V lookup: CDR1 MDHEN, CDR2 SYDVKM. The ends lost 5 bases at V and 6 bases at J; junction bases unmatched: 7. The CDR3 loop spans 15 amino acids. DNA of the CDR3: TGTGCCAGCAGTACCCAGACTAGCGGGAGGTCCGAGCAGTACTTC. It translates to CASSTQTSGRSEQYF.

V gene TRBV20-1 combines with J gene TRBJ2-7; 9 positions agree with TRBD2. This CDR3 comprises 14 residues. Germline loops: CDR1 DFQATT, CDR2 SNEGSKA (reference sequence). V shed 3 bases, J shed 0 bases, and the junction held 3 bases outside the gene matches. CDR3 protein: CSARRSGGSYEQYF. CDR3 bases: TGCAGTGCTAGGCGTAGCGGGGGCTCCTACGAGCAGTACTTC.

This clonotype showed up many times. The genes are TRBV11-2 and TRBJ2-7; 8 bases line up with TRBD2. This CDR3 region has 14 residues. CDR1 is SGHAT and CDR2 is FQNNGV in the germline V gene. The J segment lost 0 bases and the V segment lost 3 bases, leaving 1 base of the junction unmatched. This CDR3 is CASSLREASYEQYF. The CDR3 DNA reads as TGTGCCAGCAGCTTGCGGGAGGCCTCCTACGAGCAGTACTTC.

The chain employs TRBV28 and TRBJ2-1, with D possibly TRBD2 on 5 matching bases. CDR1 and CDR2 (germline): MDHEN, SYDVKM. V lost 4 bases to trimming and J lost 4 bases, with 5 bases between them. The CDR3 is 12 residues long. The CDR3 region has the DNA TGTGCCAGCAGTTGGACTTACAATGAGCAGTTCTTC. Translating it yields CASSWTYNEQFF.

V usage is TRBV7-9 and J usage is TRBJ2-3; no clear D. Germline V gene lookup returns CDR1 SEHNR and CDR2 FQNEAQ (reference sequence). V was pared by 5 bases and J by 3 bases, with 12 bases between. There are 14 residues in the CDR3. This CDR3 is CASSPRASTDTQYF. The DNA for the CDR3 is TGTGCCAGCAGCCCCCGCGCTTCTACAGATACGCAGTATTTT.

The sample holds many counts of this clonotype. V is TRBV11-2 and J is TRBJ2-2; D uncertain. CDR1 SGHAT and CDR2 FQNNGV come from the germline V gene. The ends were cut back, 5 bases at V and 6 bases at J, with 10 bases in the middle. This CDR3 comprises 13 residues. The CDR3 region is CASSHQRSGELFF. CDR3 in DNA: TGTGCCAGCAGCCACCAGCGATCCGGGGAGCTGTTTTTT.

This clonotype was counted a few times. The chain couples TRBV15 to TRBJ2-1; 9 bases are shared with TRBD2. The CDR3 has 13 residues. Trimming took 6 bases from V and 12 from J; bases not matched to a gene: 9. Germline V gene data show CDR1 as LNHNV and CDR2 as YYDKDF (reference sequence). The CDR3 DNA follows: TGTGCCACCAGTCGAGTGCCTAGCGGGACGCAGTTCTTC. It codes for CATSRVPSGTQFF.

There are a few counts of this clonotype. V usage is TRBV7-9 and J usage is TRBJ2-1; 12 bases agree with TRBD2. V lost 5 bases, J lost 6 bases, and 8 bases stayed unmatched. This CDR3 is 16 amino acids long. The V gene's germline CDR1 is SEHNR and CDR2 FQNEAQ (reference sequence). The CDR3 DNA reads TGTGCCAGCAGCACTCGAGCTAGCGGGAGGGCCAATGAGCAGTTCTTC. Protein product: CASSTRASGRANEQFF.

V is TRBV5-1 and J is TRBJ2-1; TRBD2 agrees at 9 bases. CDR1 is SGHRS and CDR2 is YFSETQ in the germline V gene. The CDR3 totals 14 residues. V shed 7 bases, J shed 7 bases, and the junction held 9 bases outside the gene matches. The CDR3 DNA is TGCGCCAGCGGGTTAGCGGGAGACTTGAATGAGCAGTTCTTC. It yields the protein CASGLAGDLNEQFF.

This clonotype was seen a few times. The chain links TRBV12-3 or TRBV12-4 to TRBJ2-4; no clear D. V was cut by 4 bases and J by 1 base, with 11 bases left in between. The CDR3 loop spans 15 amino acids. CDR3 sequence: CASSWVEGAKNIQYF. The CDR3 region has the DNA TGTGCCAGCAGTTGGGTCGAAGGGGCCAAAAACATTCAGTACTTC.

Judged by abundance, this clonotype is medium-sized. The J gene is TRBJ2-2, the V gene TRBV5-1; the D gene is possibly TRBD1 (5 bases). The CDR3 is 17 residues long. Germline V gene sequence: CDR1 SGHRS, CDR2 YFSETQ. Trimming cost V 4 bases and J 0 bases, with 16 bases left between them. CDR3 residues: CASSLRQIRANTGELFF. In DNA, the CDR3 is TGCGCCAGCAGCCTGAGACAGATACGCGCGAACACCGGGGAGCTGTTTTTT. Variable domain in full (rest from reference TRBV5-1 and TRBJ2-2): KAGVTQTPRYLIKTRGQQVTLSCSPISGHRSVSWYQQTPGQGLQFLFEYFSETQRNKGNFPGRFSGRQFSNSRSEMNVSTLELGDSALYLCASSLRQIRANTGELFFGEGSRLTVL.

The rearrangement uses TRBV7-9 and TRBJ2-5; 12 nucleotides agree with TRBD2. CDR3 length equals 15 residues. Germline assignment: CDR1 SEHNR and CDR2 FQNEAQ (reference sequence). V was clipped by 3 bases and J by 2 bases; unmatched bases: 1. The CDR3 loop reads CASSFLAGGQETQYF. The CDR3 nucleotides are TGTGCCAGCAGCTTCCTAGCGGGAGGGCAAGAGACCCAGTACTTC.

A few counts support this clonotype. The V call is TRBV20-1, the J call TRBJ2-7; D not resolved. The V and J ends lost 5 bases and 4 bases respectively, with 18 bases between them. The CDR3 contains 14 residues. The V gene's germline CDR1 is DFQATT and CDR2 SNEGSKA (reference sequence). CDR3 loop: CSAVDQKKQYEQYF. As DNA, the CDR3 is TGCAGTGCTGTGGACCAGAAAAAACAATACGAGCAGTACTTC.

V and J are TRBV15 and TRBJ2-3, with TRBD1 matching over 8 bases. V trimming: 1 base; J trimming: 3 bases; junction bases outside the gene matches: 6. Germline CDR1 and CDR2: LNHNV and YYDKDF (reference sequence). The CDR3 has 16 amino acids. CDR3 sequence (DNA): TGTGCCACCAGCAGAGGCACAGGGGGGCGGACAGATACGCAGTATTTT. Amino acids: CATSRGTGGRTDTQYF.

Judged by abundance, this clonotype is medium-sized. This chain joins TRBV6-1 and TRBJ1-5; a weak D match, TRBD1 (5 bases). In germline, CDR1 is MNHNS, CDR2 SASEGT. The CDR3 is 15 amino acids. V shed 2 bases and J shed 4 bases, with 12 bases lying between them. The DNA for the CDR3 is TGTGCCAGCAGTGAACCAGGGATTTCGAATCAGCCCCAGCATTTT. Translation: CASSEPGISNQPQHF.

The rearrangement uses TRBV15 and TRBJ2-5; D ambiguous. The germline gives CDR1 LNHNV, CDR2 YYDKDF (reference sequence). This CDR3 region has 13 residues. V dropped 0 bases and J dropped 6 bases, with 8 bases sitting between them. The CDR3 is CATSRDVEKTQYF. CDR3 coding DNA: TGTGCCACCAGCAGAGATGTTGAGAAGACCCAGTACTTC.

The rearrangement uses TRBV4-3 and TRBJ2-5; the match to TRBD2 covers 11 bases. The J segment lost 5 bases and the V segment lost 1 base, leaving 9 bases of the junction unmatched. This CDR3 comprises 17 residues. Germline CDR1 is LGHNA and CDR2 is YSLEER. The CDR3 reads CASSQGQRLAGHETQYF. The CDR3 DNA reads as TGCGCCAGCAGCCAAGGGCAGAGACTAGCGGGACATGAGACCCAGTACTTC.

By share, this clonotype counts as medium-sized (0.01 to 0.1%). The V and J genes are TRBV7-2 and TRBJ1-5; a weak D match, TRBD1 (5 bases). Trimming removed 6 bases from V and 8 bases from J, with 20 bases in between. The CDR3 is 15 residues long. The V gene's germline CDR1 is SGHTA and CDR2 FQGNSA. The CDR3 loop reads CASSGGLGRTEPQHF. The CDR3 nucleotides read TGTGCCAGCAGTGGGGGGTTAGGCCGAACAGAGCCCCAGCATTTT.

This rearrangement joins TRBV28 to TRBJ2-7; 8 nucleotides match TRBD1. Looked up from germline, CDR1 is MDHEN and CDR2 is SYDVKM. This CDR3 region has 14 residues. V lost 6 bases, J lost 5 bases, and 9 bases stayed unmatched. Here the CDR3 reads CASRMDRVRNEQYF. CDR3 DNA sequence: TGTGCCAGCAGGATGGACAGGGTCCGGAACGAGCAGTACTTC.

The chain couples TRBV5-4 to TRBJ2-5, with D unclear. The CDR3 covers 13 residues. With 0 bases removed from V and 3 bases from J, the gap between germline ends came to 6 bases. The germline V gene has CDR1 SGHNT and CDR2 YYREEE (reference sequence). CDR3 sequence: CASSLVMEETQYF. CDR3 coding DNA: TGTGCCAGCAGCTTGGTGATGGAAGAGACCCAGTACTTC.

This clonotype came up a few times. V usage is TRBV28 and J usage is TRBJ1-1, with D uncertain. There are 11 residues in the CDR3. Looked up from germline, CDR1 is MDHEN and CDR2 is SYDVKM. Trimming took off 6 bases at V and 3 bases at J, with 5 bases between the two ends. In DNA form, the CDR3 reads TGTGCCAGCAGAAGTGACACTGAAGCTTTCTTT. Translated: CASRSDTEAFF.

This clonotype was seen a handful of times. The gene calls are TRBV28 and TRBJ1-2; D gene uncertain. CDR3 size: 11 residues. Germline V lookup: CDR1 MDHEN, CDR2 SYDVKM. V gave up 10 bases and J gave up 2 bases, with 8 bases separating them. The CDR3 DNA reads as TGTGCCATCCGAGGAAACTATGGCTACACCTTC. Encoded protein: CAIRGNYGYTF.

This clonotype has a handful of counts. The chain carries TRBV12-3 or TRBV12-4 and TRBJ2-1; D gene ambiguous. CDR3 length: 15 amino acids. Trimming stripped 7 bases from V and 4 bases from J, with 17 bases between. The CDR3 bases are TGTGCCAGCATCGTCTCTTCGGCAAATTACAATGAGCAGTTCTTC. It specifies CASIVSSANYNEQFF.

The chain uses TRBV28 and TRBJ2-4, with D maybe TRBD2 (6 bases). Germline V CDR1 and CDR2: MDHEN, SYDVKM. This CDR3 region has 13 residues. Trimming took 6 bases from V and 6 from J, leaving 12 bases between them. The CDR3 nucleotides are TGTGCCAGCAGACGTTTTAGCGGAAACATTCAGTACTTC. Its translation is CASRRFSGNIQYF.

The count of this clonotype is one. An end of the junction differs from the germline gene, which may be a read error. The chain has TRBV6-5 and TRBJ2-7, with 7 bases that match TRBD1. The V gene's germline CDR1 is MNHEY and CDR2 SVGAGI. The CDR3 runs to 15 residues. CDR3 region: CAGSQSDRLFYEQYF. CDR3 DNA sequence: TGTGCCGGCAGCCAATCGGACAGGCTTTTTTACGAGCAGTACTTC.